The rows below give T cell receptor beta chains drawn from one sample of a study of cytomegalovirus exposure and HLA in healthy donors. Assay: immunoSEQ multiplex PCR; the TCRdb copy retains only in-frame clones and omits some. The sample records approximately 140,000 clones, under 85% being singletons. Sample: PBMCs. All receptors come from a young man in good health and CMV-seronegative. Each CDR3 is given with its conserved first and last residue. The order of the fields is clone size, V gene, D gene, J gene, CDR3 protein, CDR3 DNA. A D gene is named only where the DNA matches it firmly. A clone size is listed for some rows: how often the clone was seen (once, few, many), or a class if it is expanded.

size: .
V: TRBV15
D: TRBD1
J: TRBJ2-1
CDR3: CATSREQGAFGEQFF
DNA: TGTGCCACCAGCAGGGAGCAGGGGGCGTTTGGTGAGCAGTTCTTC

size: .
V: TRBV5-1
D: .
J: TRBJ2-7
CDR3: CASSLGPQGNSAEQYF
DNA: TGCGCCAGCAGCTTAGGGCCCCAGGGGAACTCGGCCGAGCAGTACTTC

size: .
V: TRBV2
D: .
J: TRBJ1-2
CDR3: CASSANLSHGYTF
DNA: TGTGCCAGCAGCGCGAACCTGTCCCATGGCTACACCTTC

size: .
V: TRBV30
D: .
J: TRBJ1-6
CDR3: CAWSITEGTPLHF
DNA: TGTGCCTGGAGTATAACAGAGGGAACACCCCTCCACTTT

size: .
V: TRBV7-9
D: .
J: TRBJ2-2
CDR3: CASSFIARLYGTGELFF
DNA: TGTGCCAGCAGCTTCATCGCGAGGCTATATGGGACCGGGGAGCTGTTTTTT

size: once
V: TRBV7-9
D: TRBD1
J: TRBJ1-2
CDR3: CASSLVETGVNYGYTF
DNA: TGTGCCAGCAGCTTAGTGGAGACAGGGGTTAACTATGGCTACACCTTC

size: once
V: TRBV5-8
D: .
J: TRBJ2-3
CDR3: CASSLEHSTDTQYF
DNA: TGTGCCAGCAGCCTTGAGCACAGCACAGATACGCAGTATTTT

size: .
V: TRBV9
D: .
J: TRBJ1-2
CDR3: CASSGPGVVDYGYTF
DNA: TGTGCCAGCAGCGGACCAGGGGTCGTTGACTATGGCTACACCTTC

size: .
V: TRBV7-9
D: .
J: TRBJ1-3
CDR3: CASSLGTRVPGNTIYF
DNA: TGTGCCAGCAGCTTAGGGACAAGAGTCCCTGGAAACACCATATATTTT

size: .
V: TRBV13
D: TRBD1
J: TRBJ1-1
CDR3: CASSSRDRGIVDTEAFF
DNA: TGTGCCAGCAGCTCCCGGGACAGGGGTATTGTGGACACTGAAGCTTTCTTT

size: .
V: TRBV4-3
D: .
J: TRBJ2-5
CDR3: CASSQDEGVYQETQYF
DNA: TGCGCCAGCAGCCAAGATGAAGGGGTATACCAAGAGACCCAGTACTTC

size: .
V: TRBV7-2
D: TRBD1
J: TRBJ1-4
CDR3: CASSSPAQGAREKLFF
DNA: TGTGCCAGCAGCTCCCCAGCACAGGGGGCTAGAGAAAAACTGTTTTTT

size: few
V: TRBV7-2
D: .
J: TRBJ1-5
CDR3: CASSLGRSDQGQPQHF
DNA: TGTGCCAGCAGCTTAGGTCGGTCGGATCAGGGTCAGCCCCAGCATTTT

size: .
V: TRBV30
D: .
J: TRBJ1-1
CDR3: CVLCRQNTEAFF
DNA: TGTGTTTTATGCAGACAAAACACTGAAGCTTTCTTT

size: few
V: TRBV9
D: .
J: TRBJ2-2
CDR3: CASSSGSPGELFF
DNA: TGTGCCAGCAGCTCCGGGAGTCCCGGGGAGCTGTTTTTT

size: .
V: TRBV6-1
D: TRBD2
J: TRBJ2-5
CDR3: CASSAGTSGLKQETQYF
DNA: TGTGCCAGCAGTGCCGGGACTAGCGGCCTCAAACAAGAGACCCAGTACTTC

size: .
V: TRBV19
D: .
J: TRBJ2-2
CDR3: CASINSLLTGELFF
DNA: TGTGCCAGTATAAACAGCCTCTTAACCGGGGAGCTGTTTTTT

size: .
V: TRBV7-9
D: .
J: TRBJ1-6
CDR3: CASSLEQYNSPLHF
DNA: TGTGCCAGCAGCTTAGAACAGTATAATTCACCCCTCCACTTT

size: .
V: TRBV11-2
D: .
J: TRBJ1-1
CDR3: CASSLDDRRVNTEAFF
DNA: TGTGCCAGCAGCTTAGACGACAGGCGGGTGAACACTGAAGCTTTCTTT

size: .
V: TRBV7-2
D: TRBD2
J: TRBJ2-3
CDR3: CASSLASGGADTQYF
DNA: TGTGCCAGCAGCTTAGCTAGCGGGGGGGCAGATACGCAGTATTTT

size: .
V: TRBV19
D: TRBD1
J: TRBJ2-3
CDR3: CASSKQGTPSTDTQYF
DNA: TGTGCCAGTAGTAAACAGGGGACCCCTAGCACAGATACGCAGTATTTT

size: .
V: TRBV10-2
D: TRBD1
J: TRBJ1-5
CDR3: CASSLRQGAQPQHF
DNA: TGCGCCAGCAGCCTTAGACAGGGGGCTCAGCCCCAGCATTTT

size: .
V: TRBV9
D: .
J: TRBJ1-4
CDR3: CASSVQGWTGEKLFF
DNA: TGTGCCAGCAGCGTACAGGGATGGACGGGTGAAAAACTGTTTTTT

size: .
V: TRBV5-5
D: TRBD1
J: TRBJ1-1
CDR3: CASSARDRNTEAFF
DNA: TGTGCCAGCAGCGCTCGGGACAGAAACACTGAAGCTTTCTTT

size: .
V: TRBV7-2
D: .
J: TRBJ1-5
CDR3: CASSSQGGGQPQHF
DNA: TGTGCCAGCAGCTCCCAGGGTGGCGGTCAGCCCCAGCATTTT

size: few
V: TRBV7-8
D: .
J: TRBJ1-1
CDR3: CAVQAPNEAFF
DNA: TGTGCCGTCCAAGCCCCCAATGAAGCTTTCTTT

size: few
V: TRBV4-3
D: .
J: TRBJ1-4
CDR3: CASSQDQGRFGKLFF
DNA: TGCGCCAGCAGCCAAGATCAAGGCAGGTTCGGAAAACTGTTTTTT

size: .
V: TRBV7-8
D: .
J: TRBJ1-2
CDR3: CASSLARGGGYTF
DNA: TGTGCCAGCAGCTTAGCGCGGGGGGGAGGCTACACCTTC

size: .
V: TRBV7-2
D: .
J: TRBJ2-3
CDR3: CASSPIPRVADTQYF
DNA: TGTGCCAGCAGCCCGATCCCGAGAGTCGCAGATACGCAGTATTTT

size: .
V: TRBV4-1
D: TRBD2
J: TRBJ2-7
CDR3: CASSHPLTSGAVYEQYF
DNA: TGCGCCAGCAGCCATCCCTTGACTAGCGGGGCCGTCTACGAGCAGTACTTC

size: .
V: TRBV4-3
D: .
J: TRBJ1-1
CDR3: CASSQDRGNKAFF
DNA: TGCGCCAGCAGCCAAGACAGGGGAAATAAAGCTTTCTTT

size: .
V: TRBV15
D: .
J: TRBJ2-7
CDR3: CATSREVGPTYEQYF
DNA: TGTGCCACCAGCAGAGAGGTGGGGCCGACCTACGAGCAGTACTTC

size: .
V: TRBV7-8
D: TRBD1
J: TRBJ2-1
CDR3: CASSPDRVEDEQFF
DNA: TGTGCCAGCAGCCCCGACAGGGTTGAGGATGAGCAGTTCTTC

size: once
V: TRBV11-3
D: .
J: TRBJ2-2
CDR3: CASSPGHIVTGELFF
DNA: TGTGCCAGCAGCCCAGGACATATTGTCACCGGGGAGCTGTTTTTT

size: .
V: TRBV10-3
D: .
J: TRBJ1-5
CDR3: CAISELVSNQPQHF
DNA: TGTGCCATCAGTGAGTTAGTGAGCAATCAGCCCCAGCATTTT